The following is a T cell receptor beta chain sequence with its context. The target antigen is unknown. This specimen belongs to a study of cytomegalovirus exposure and HLA in healthy donors. Study conclusions and caveats: Researchers reported that a few CMV-associated chains were confirmed in vitro as CMV antigen-specific. Reportedly, cytomegalovirus status was diagnosed with high sensitivity and specificity. The tendency of first-cohort TCR clusters to co-occur in the 100 to 150 validation repertoires emerged from a later analysis.

The validation cohort, a group of under 150 subjects, included the donors and was separate from the approximately 650-subject first cohort. Germline V CDR1 and CDR2: SGHNT, YENEEA. The CDR3 is made up of 16 amino acids. The V gene end was trimmed by 5 bases and the J gene end by 2 bases; junction bases not matched to a gene: 9. Assay: immunoSEQ multiplex PCR; the TCRdb copy retains only in-frame clones and omits some. The table includes fewer than 90,000 clones, roughly 84% detected once. The chain has TRBV11-3 and TRBJ2-5, with 9 nucleotides matching TRBD1. The specimen sequenced was PBMCs. The origin of this receptor is a woman between 18 and 29 years old in good health and CMV-seropositive. CDR3 nucleotide sequence: TGTGCCAGCAGCCCTGGACAGGGGAGGACGCAAGAGACCCAGTACTTC. It codes for CASSPGQGRTQETQYF.